The 27 T cell receptor beta chains reported below all come from one sample, sequenced in a study of blood T cell repertoires in COVID-19. Sequenced by immunoSEQ multiplex PCR; TCRdb stores in-frame clones only, minus some. This table has about 180,000 clones, 88% appearing once. The sequenced sample was PBMCs or T cells enriched from blood (not recorded which). These receptor sequences come from a woman between 18 and 29 years old who had recovered from COVID-19.

This sequence joins TRBV6-5 and TRBJ2-1; a weak D match, TRBD2 (5 bases). The length of the CDR3 is 15 residues. Trimming shortened V by 0 bases and J by 8 bases, and 14 bases separated the two germline ends. Germline CDR1 and CDR2: MNHEY and SVGAGI. The CDR3 DNA reads TGTGCCAGCAGTTACTCAGCGGACTCAAGCGATGAGCAGTTCTTC. Amino acid sequence: CASSYSADSSDEQFF.

The chain is built from TRBV25-1 and TRBJ1-2; D possibly corresponds to TRBD1 (5 bases). CDR1 MGHDK and CDR2 SYGVNS come from the germline V gene. Trimming pared 1 base from V and 2 bases from J, leaving 17 bases between. The CDR3 contains 17 residues. CDR3 sequence reads: CASSESPGGGTNYGYTF. The DNA of the CDR3 is TGTGCCAGCAGTGAATCTCCCGGGGGGGGGACGAACTATGGCTACACCTTC.

This rearrangement joins TRBV6-1 to TRBJ2-2; a possible D gene is TRBD2 (6 bases). The CDR3 spans 16 residues. Looked up from germline, CDR1 is MNHNS and CDR2 is SASEGT. V lost 2 bases to trimming and J lost 5 bases, with 15 bases between them. CDR3 sequence reads: CASSENLAGMTGELFF. The CDR3 nucleotides are TGTGCCAGCAGTGAAAATCTGGCGGGGATGACCGGGGAGCTGTTTTTT.

The chain has TRBV9 and TRBJ2-1, with 16 bases identical to TRBD2. The CDR3 length is 17 residues. The V and J ends lost 3 bases and 9 bases, in that order; junction bases with no gene match: 9. The germline V gene has CDR1 SGDLS and CDR2 YYNGEE. This CDR3 reads CASSGYGTSGGAGEQFF. DNA for the CDR3: TGTGCCAGCAGCGGATACGGGACTAGCGGGGGGGCAGGTGAGCAGTTCTTC. Using reference TRBV9 and TRBJ2-1 for the parts outside the CDR3, the full variable domain is DSGVTQTPKHLITATGQRVTLRCSPRSGDLSVYWYQQSLDQGLQFLIQYYNGEERAKGNILERFSAQQFPDLHSELNLSSLELGDSALYFCASSGYGTSGGAGEQFFGPGTRLTVL.

The V call is TRBV19, the J call TRBJ1-5; 9 bases align to TRBD1. The CDR3 covers 14 residues. V lost 3 bases to trimming and J lost 5 bases; unmatched junction nucleotides: 2. Germline V CDR1 and CDR2: LNHDA, SQIVND (reference sequence). In nucleotides, the CDR3 is TGTGCCAGTAGTATGACAGGGGGAGATCAGCCCCAGCATTTT. This codes for CASSMTGGDQPQHF. Filled out from reference TRBV19 and TRBJ1-5, the complete variable domain reads DGGITQSPKYLFRKEGQNVTLSCEQNLNHDAMYWYRQDPGQGLRLIYYSQIVNDFQKGDIAEGYSVSREKKESFPLTVTSAQKNPTAFYLCASSMTGGDQPQHFGDGTRLSIL.

This chain joins TRBV4-1 and TRBJ2-1; 8 bases are a match to TRBD2. The CDR3 has 19 amino acids. Germline V CDR1 and CDR2: MGHRA, YSYEKL. Trimming removed 6 bases from V and 2 bases from J; junction bases left unmatched: 18. DNA for the CDR3: TGCGCCAGCAGTAGGGGACTTCTGAGGCGGGAGGCCACCTACAATGAGCAGTTCTTC. Its protein product is CASSRGLLRREATYNEQFF.

The chain joins TRBV28 to TRBJ1-5, with 8 bases aligning to TRBD1. Germline V gene lookup returns CDR1 MDHEN and CDR2 SYDVKM. This CDR3 is 15 amino acids long. With 7 bases clipped from V and 3 bases from J, the junction kept 8 bases outside the gene matches. The CDR3 spells CASTQTGDPNQPQHF. The CDR3, as DNA: TGTGCCAGCACCCAGACAGGGGATCCCAATCAGCCCCAGCATTTT.

This chain links TRBV28 with TRBJ2-2, with 9 bases that match TRBD2. Losses at the gene ends were 8 bases for V and 0 bases for J; bases not matched to a gene: 4. CDR1 MDHEN and CDR2 SYDVKM come from the germline V gene. This CDR3 region has 15 residues. CDR3 protein: CASGSSGANTGELFF. Written as DNA, the CDR3 is TGTGCCAGCGGATCTAGCGGGGCGAACACCGGGGAGCTGTTTTTT.

This clone was found a few times. The CDR3 sequence is CASSPQGEKLFF. The CDR3 DNA follows: TGTGCCAGCTCACCCCAGGGTGAAAAACTGTTTTTT. V and J are TRBV18 and TRBJ1-4; D is possibly TRBD1 (5 bases). The CDR3 spans 12 residues. Deletions cut 3 bases from V and 7 bases from J, with 6 bases between. Germline loops: CDR1 KGHSH, CDR2 LQKENI.

The rearrangement joins TRBV4-1 to TRBJ1-2, with a weak D call TRBD1 (6 bases). Per the germline V gene, CDR1 is MGHRA and CDR2 is YSYEKL. This CDR3 contains 14 residues. V was trimmed by 2 bases and J by 2 bases, leaving 9 bases between them. The CDR3 bases are TGCGCCAGCAGCCAATCGACAGGAAACTATGGCTACACCTTC. Residues: CASSQSTGNYGYTF.

The V call is TRBV19, the J call TRBJ1-4; D is undetermined. CDR1 is LNHDA, CDR2 SQIVND, per germline (reference sequence). This CDR3 region has 15 residues. Between the trimmed V and J ends, which lost 2 bases and 7 bases, there was a span of 14 bases. CDR3 amino acids: CASSIIKGDGEKLFF. DNA for the CDR3: TGTGCCAGTAGTATAATTAAGGGAGACGGTGAAAAACTGTTTTTT.

The genes are TRBV5-1 and TRBJ2-1; 9 positions match TRBD1. This CDR3 comprises 17 residues. Germline trimming cut 0 bases from V and 2 bases from J; bases unmatched to any gene: 6. The V gene's germline CDR1 is SGHRS and CDR2 YFSETQ. For the CDR3, the DNA is TGCGCCAGCAGCTTGGTTGCCGGGACAGGGCCCTACAATGAGCAGTTCTTC. This translates into CASSLVAGTGPYNEQFF. Variable domain in full (rest from reference TRBV5-1 and TRBJ2-1): KAGVTQTPRYLIKTRGQQVTLSCSPISGHRSVSWYQQTPGQGLQFLFEYFSETQRNKGNFPGRFSGRQFSNSRSEMNVSTLELGDSALYLCASSLVAGTGPYNEQFFGPGTRLTVL.

The table lists this clone with a count of one. CDR3 protein: CASSLATNAQGRGTEAFF. CDR3 sequence (DNA): TGTGCCAGCAGCTTAGCGACCAATGCCCAAGGGAGGGGCACTGAAGCTTTCTTT. The J gene is TRBJ1-1, the V gene TRBV7-2, with D maybe TRBD1 (5 bases). Trimming left V 0 bases short and J 4 bases short, with 21 bases between. The CDR3 sequence is 18 residues long. Germline lookup yields CDR1 SGHTA and CDR2 FQGNSA.

The CDR3 here is CASSLTAHASYEQYF. In DNA form, the CDR3 reads TGTGCCAGCAGTTTAACAGCACACGCCTCCTACGAGCAGTACTTC. The chain couples TRBV27 to TRBJ2-7; D ambiguous. CDR1 is MNHEY and CDR2 is SMNVEV in the germline V gene (reference sequence). The CDR3 has 15 residues. Trimming shortened V by 2 bases and J by 0 bases, and 11 bases separated the two germline ends.

The gene calls are TRBV19 and TRBJ1-6; 9 bases fit TRBD1. CDR1 is LNHDA, CDR2 SQIVND, per germline (reference sequence). CDR3 size: 14 residues. J was trimmed by 12 bases and V by 5 bases; bases with no gene match: 8. CDR3 sequence reads: CASSGRDRVVPLHF. The CDR3 DNA sequence: TGTGCCAGTAGTGGACGGGACAGGGTAGTACCCCTCCACTTT.

The chain is built from TRBV6-2 or TRBV6-3 and TRBJ1-5, with TRBD1 identical over 7 bases. J lost 7 bases, V lost 6 bases, and 9 bases had no gene match. The CDR3 length is 14 residues. Germline-derived CDR1 and CDR2 are MNHEY and SVGEGT. The CDR3 coding sequence is TGTGCCAGCAGCCAAATGACAGGGAGGCAGCCCCAGCATTTT. Residues: CASSQMTGRQPQHF.

The chain joins TRBV18 to TRBJ1-2, with D possibly TRBD1 on 6 matching bases. V lost 3 bases, J lost 4 bases, and 12 bases lay in between. CDR1 is KGHSH, CDR2 LQKENI, per germline. The CDR3 contains 14 residues. CDR3 amino acids: CASSPGQLGYGYTF. CDR3 nucleotide sequence: TGTGCCAGCTCACCGGGACAACTGGGCTATGGCTACACCTTC.

The chain employs TRBV6-5 and TRBJ1-6; no firm D call. Germline-derived CDR1 and CDR2 are MNHEY and SVGAGI. V lost 1 base and J 9 bases, leaving 16 bases between the germline ends. The CDR3 is 16 amino acids. CDR3 loop: CASSYLKPPEGSPLHF. The DNA of the CDR3 is TGTGCCAGCAGTTACTTGAAGCCCCCCGAGGGTTCACCCCTCCACTTT.

The chain has TRBV12-3 or TRBV12-4 and TRBJ1-5; D is uncertain. The V gene lost 8 bases and the J gene lost 3 bases, with 11 bases spanning the gap. The CDR3 contains 13 residues. The CDR3 bases are TGTGCCAGCGATAGAGGGTTCAATCAGCCCCAGCATTTT. Residues: CASDRGFNQPQHF.

The chain has TRBV19 and TRBJ2-1; D remains unclear. The CDR3 covers 11 residues. Trimming stripped 2 bases from V and 7 bases from J, with 3 bases between. Germline CDR1 is LNHDA and CDR2 is SQIVND (reference sequence). CDR3 loop: CASSIQNEQFF. CDR3 sequence (DNA): TGTGCCAGTAGTATACAAAATGAGCAGTTCTTC.

This chain links TRBV6-5 with TRBJ1-2; D is perhaps TRBD1 (6 bases). The germline V and J ends were trimmed by 0 bases and 8 bases, with 13 bases remaining between them. The germline gives CDR1 MNHEY, CDR2 SVGAGI. The CDR3 totals 14 residues. The CDR3 bases are TGTGCCAGCAGTTACTCGAGGGGGATCGGGGGCTACACCTTC. Encoded protein: CASSYSRGIGGYTF.

The chain joins TRBV6-5 to TRBJ1-2, with a possible D match to TRBD1 (5 bases). Germline values: CDR1 MNHEY, CDR2 SVGAGI. The CDR3 has 15 residues. Trimming took 0 bases from V and 4 from J, leaving 12 bases between them. CDR3: CASSYSDGGGYGYTF. CDR3 nucleotides: TGTGCCAGCAGTTACTCGGACGGGGGGGGCTATGGCTACACCTTC.

This clone was seen at least ten times. The chain carries TRBV7-9 and TRBJ2-3; weak D call: TRBD1 (6 bases). From germline, CDR1 is SEHNR and CDR2 FQNEAQ (reference sequence). V lost 5 bases, J lost 4 bases, and 22 bases lay in between. The CDR3 consists of 17 residues. CDR3 amino acids: CASSPDFRTALADTQYF. CDR3 coding DNA: TGTGCCAGCAGCCCCGATTTTAGGACAGCCCTCGCAGATACGCAGTATTTT.

The chain recombines TRBV4-1 with TRBJ2-4, with TRBD2 matching 7 bases. With V trimmed by 1 base and J by 9 bases, 18 bases remained unmatched. Germline V CDR1 and CDR2: MGHRA, YSYEKL. CDR3 length: 18 residues. CDR3 loop: CASSQAIPAGRSPSIQYF. CDR3 DNA: TGCGCCAGCAGCCAAGCTATCCCAGCGGGACGATCCCCAAGCATTCAGTACTTC.

The V call is TRBV19, the J call TRBJ2-3; tentatively, D is TRBD1 (5 bases). The CDR3 extends over 15 amino acids. Germline-derived CDR1 and CDR2 are LNHDA and SQIVND (reference sequence). Between the trimmed V and J ends, which lost 3 bases and 5 bases, there was a span of 15 bases. This chain's CDR3 is CASSISTVRGDTQYF. In DNA form, the CDR3 reads TGTGCCAGTAGTATCTCGACAGTTCGAGGAGATACGCAGTATTTT.

The chain employs TRBV6-6 and TRBJ2-7; D is possibly TRBD2 (5 bases). Germline CDR1 and CDR2: MNHNY and SVGAGI (reference sequence). CDR3 length: 13 residues. V lost 0 bases and J lost 3, with 6 bases in between. CDR3: CASSYSTSYEQYF. The CDR3 coding sequence is TGTGCCAGCAGTTACTCTACTAGCTACGAGCAGTACTTC.

This sequence joins TRBV7-8 and TRBJ2-1; a possible D gene is TRBD2 (6 bases). This CDR3 has 15 amino acids. The V gene's germline CDR1 is SGHVS and CDR2 FQNEAQ. Between the trimmed V and J ends, which lost 2 bases and 8 bases, there was a span of 16 bases. CDR3 nucleotides: TGTGCCAGCAGCTTAATGCGGGGACGGCGGGATGAGCAGTTCTTC. It specifies CASSLMRGRRDEQFF.